This T cell receptor (beta chain) was found in a study of T-cell reconstitution after alpha-beta-depleted transplantation in children. Findings and limits, study-wide: Reports say that about two months after transplant, the alpha-beta T cells came out of several hundred graft clones that had expanded. Hyperexpanded clones declined; after one year, newly produced T cells mostly supplied diversity.

This clonotype was seen ten or more times. The antigen remains unidentified. Unique molecular identifiers tagged the TCRbeta library. Each CDR3 protein gets one entry after TCRdb re-called the PCR reads with MiXCR. In the table there are some 300,000 distinct CDR3 sequences, about a tenth of which are singletons. The specimen comprised PBMCs, sampled before TCRalphabeta/CD19-depleted stem cell transplant. The sequence was collected from a boy in the first two years of life with acute myeloid leukemia, due to receive a stem cell transplant.

For the CDR3, the DNA is TGTGCCAGCGGGACAGGGGTTAACTATGGCTACACCTTC. Translated: CASGTGVNYGYTF. The chain joins TRBV28 to TRBJ1-2; TRBD1 aligns across 10 bases. V lost 8 bases, J lost 1 base, and 1 base stayed unmatched. Germline V gene sequence: CDR1 MDHEN, CDR2 SYDVKM. The CDR3 runs to 13 residues.